This T cell receptor (beta chain) was sequenced in a study of shared clonotypes between healthy human individuals. Study-wide results and caveats: Among four donors, approximately 5% of naive CD4 clonotypes were found in common.

Healthy and HIV-negative, the adult donors had no recent acute infections or vaccinations. Data came from immunoSEQ multiplex PCR; TCRdb stores just in-frame clones and leaves some out. This repertoire shows 2 million to 3 million clones, 90% to 95% found once; its top ten account for roughly 0.36%. About this clone itself: As yet, its antigen is unknown.

The TCR originated in a man aged 18 to 29 in good health. Some clones in this sample may be carry-over from other donors' samples. Sequenced sample: naive CD4+ T cells from PBMCs. Documented subset: CD45RA+ positively selected.

The CDR3 loop is CASSWDRDYGYTF. The CDR3 DNA reads as TGTGCCAGCAGCTGGGACAGGGACTATGGCTACACCTTC. The chain has TRBV7-8 and TRBJ1-2, with 9 bases lining up with TRBD1. This CDR3 has 13 residues. With V trimmed by 4 bases and J by 3 bases, 0 bases remained unmatched. Germline-derived CDR1 and CDR2 are SGHVS and FQNEAQ.